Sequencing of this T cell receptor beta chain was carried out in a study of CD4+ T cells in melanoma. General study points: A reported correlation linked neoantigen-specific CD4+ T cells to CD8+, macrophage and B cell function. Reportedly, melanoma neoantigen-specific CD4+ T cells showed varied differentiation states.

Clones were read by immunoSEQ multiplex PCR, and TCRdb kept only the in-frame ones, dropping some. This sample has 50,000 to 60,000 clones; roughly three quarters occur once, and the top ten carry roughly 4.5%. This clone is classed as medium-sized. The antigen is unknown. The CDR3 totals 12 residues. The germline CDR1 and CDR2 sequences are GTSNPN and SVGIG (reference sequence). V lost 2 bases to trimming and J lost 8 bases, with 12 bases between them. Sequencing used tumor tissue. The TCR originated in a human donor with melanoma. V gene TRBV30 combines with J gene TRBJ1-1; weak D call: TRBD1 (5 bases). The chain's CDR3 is CAWSWGGPEAFF. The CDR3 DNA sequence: TGTGCCTGGAGTTGGGGGGGACCCGAAGCTTTCTTT.